One and the same sample provided the 3 T cell receptor beta chains below, sequenced in a study of neurological immune-mediated disorders. TCRdb processed the 5' RACE reads anew with MiXCR; each CDR3 protein has one entry. This sample has just over 95,000 distinct CDR3 sequences, with 3.5% found just once. Sample: PBMCs. All receptors come from a woman under 30 with multiple sclerosis.

This clonotype showed up many times. The CDR3 nucleotides are TGCGCCAGCAGCTTGGTTCGGCCTAGCGGAACAGATACGCAGTATTTT. It codes for CASSLVRPSGTDTQYF. V usage is TRBV5-1 and J usage is TRBJ2-3; 7 nucleotides align to TRBD2. Germline CDR1 and CDR2: SGHRS and YFSETQ. The CDR3 length is 16 residues. The trim removed 0 bases at V and 3 bases at J, leaving 7 bases unmatched.

This clonotype was seen at least ten times. The J gene is TRBJ2-3, the V gene TRBV29-1; D may match TRBD1 or TRBD2 (5 bases each). V dropped 8 bases and J dropped 0 bases, with 15 bases sitting between them. The CDR3 loop spans 14 amino acids. Per the germline V gene, CDR1 is SQVTM and CDR2 is ANQGSEA. CDR3 nucleotides: TGCAGCATCTTATTCGGGGCTAGCACAGATACGCAGTATTTT. Protein product: CSILFGASTDTQYF.

This clonotype was recorded many times. The V and J genes are TRBV20-1 and TRBJ2-2; D unclear. Trimming took off 3 bases at V and 1 base at J, with 9 bases between the two ends. This CDR3 region has 14 residues. Germline values: CDR1 DFQATT, CDR2 SNEGSKA (reference sequence). CDR3 loop: CSASIRLNTGELFF. CDR3 DNA sequence: TGCAGTGCTAGTATCCGTCTGAACACCGGGGAGCTGTTTTTT.